These 16 T cell receptor beta chains were all obtained from the same sample, sequenced in a study of cytomegalovirus exposure and HLA in healthy donors. The PCR made use of 60 Vbeta and 13 Jbeta primers. Clones were read by immunoSEQ multiplex PCR, and TCRdb kept only the in-frame ones, dropping some. The profile shows approximately 91,000 clones, 60% to 75% of them singletons. The sequencing sample was made of PBMCs. All receptors come from a female donor in good health and CMV-seronegative.

The rearrangement joins TRBV29-1 to TRBJ1-2; TRBD1 matches at 8 bases. CDR1 SQVTM and CDR2 ANQGSEA come from the germline V gene. The CDR3 loop spans 15 amino acids. V shed 7 bases, J shed 0 bases, and the junction held 10 bases outside the gene matches. In DNA form, the CDR3 reads TGCAGCGCTCCGGGACAGGAGAAATCTAACTATGGCTACACCTTC. The encoded protein is CSAPGQEKSNYGYTF.

The V gene is TRBV4-2, the J gene TRBJ2-1; D might be TRBD2 (7 bases). Trimming cost V 0 bases and J 7 bases, with 16 bases left between them. The CDR3 consists of 16 residues. CDR1 and CDR2 from the germline V gene are LGHNA and YNFKEQ. The CDR3 region has the DNA TGTGCCAGCAGCCAAGAGGGGGCGGGAGAAGTAAATGAGCAGTTCTTC. Amino acid sequence: CASSQEGAGEVNEQFF.

The chain carries TRBV7-2 and TRBJ2-3; possible D gene TRBD2, 6 bases. Germline V gives CDR1 SGHTA, CDR2 FQGNSA. Trimming cost V 8 bases and J 2 bases, with 14 bases left between them. The CDR3 has 14 amino acids. The CDR3, as DNA: TGTGCCAGCTCCCTGACTAGGACCACAGATACGCAGTATTTT. Translating gives CASSLTRTTDTQYF.

The rearrangement joins TRBV29-1 to TRBJ2-2; D remains ambiguous. From germline, CDR1 is SQVTM and CDR2 ANQGSEA. This CDR3 has 13 amino acids. Trimming left V 4 bases short and J 0 bases short, with 6 bases between. CDR3 sequence (DNA): TGCAGCGTTGCACAGTCGAACACCGGGGAGCTGTTTTTT. Its translation: CSVAQSNTGELFF.

V is TRBV5-1 and J is TRBJ1-1; 8 bases are shared with TRBD1. Germline V CDR1 and CDR2: SGHRS, YFSETQ. CDR3 size: 16 residues. Trimming took 1 base from V and 4 from J; bases not matched to a gene: 9. DNA for the CDR3: TGCGCCAGCAGCTTGTGGGGACCGGGACAGGCCACTGAAGCTTTCTTT. Translated: CASSLWGPGQATEAFF. Variable domain in full (rest from reference TRBV5-1 and TRBJ1-1): KAGVTQTPRYLIKTRGQQVTLSCSPISGHRSVSWYQQTPGQGLQFLFEYFSETQRNKGNFPGRFSGRQFSNSRSEMNVSTLELGDSALYLCASSLWGPGQATEAFFGQGTRLTVV.

The chain employs TRBV6-5 and TRBJ1-6; 7 positions match TRBD1. V was pared by 5 bases and J by 5 bases, with 3 bases of the junction left unmatched. CDR3 length equals 14 residues. Germline loops: CDR1 MNHEY, CDR2 SVGAGI. The CDR3 sequence: CASSVDRDNSPLHF. CDR3 DNA: TGTGCCAGCAGTGTTGACAGGGATAATTCACCCCTCCACTTT.

The chain uses TRBV7-6 and TRBJ1-4; D unclear. The germline gives CDR1 SGHVS, CDR2 FNYEAQ. The CDR3 consists of 14 residues. V lost 1 base to trimming and J lost 8 bases, with 11 bases between them. The CDR3: CASSLGRQREKLFF. The CDR3 region has the DNA TGTGCCAGCAGCTTAGGCCGGCAGCGGGAAAAACTGTTTTTT.

This chain links TRBV5-1 with TRBJ2-5; the D gene is possibly TRBD2 (5 bases). With the DNA end fitting TRBJ2-7 better, the J assignment may be wrong. Germline assignment: CDR1 SGHRS and CDR2 YFSETQ. The CDR3 length is 16 residues. CDR3 protein: CASSLSWSPGFHEQYF. DNA for the CDR3: TGCGCCAGCAGCTTGTCTTGGTCCCCGGGGTTCCACGAGCAGTACTTC.

The genes are TRBV6-4 and TRBJ2-2, with TRBD1 as a possible D gene (5 bases). The length of the CDR3 is 13 residues. CDR1 and CDR2 from the germline V gene are MRHNA and SNTAGT. Trimming left V 4 bases short and J 4 bases short, with 7 bases between. DNA of the CDR3: TGTGCCAGCAGTGGGACAACCACCGGGGAGCTGTTTTTT. Translation gives CASSGTTTGELFF.

The chain links TRBV5-8 to TRBJ1-2; 7 bases map to TRBD1. CDR1 is SGHTS and CDR2 is YDEGEE in the germline V gene. Losses at the gene ends were 9 bases for V and 2 bases for J; bases not matched to a gene: 4. The CDR3 runs 12 residues. Here the CDR3 DNA reads TGTGCCAACAAGGGGGCCAACTATGGCTACACCTTC. Protein sequence: CANKGANYGYTF.

This clone has only a few counts. CDR3 bases: TGCGCCAGCAGCCGAGGGGCACAGGGGTCCTACGAGCAGTACTTC. Protein sequence: CASSRGAQGSYEQYF. The chain has TRBV5-1 and TRBJ2-5; 7 bases are shared with TRBD1. The end of the DNA is better explained by TRBJ2-7, so the J call may be wrong. This CDR3 is 15 amino acids long. Germline V CDR1 and CDR2: SGHRS, YFSETQ.

This clone was picked up a small number of times. The genes are TRBV5-8 and TRBJ2-7; 10 nucleotides agree with TRBD1. Germline V lookup: CDR1 SGHTS, CDR2 YDEGEE. CDR3 length equals 14 residues. Germline trimming cut 3 bases from V and 7 bases from J; bases unmatched to any gene: 7. The CDR3 region is CASSYRTGGREQYF. The CDR3 DNA reads as TGTGCCAGCAGCTATCGGACAGGGGGTAGGGAGCAGTACTTC. The full variable domain, its missing parts supplied by reference TRBV5-8 and TRBJ2-7, is EAGVTQSPTHLIKTRGQQATLRCSPISGHTSVYWYQQALGLGLQFLLWYDEGEERNRGNFPPRFSGRQFPNYSSELNVNALELEDSALYLCASSYRTGGREQYFGPGTRLTVT.

As to this clone: At one boundary the junction diverges from the germline segment, which might be a read error. The CDR3 nucleotides read TGTTCCAGCAGCTCAGACTTAGTAGGAGTATTGGACGAGCAGTACTTC. Residues: CSSSSDLVGVLDEQYF. V and J are TRBV7-9 and TRBJ2-7; no reliable D call. Germline V gene data show CDR1 as SEHNR and CDR2 as FQNEAQ (reference sequence). The length of the CDR3 is 16 residues.

This clone has more than one count but fewer than ten. The gene calls are TRBV4-1 and TRBJ1-5; D is unresolved. Germline CDR1 and CDR2: MGHRA and YSYEKL. The CDR3 sequence is 15 residues long. Deletions cut 3 bases from V and 6 bases from J, with 15 bases between. DNA for the CDR3: TGCGCCAGCAGCCACCTCGACAACTCCGGTCAGCCCCAGCATTTT. Translating gives CASSHLDNSGQPQHF.

The chain joins TRBV6-5 to TRBJ2-3; 10 bases match TRBD1. V was pared by 5 bases and J by 2 bases, with 4 bases of the junction left unmatched. Germline V CDR1 and CDR2: MNHEY, SVGAGI. CDR3 length equals 15 residues. The CDR3 protein is CASSLDRGDTDTQYF. In DNA, the CDR3 is TGTGCCAGCAGTCTGGACAGGGGGGACACAGATACGCAGTATTTT.

This clone was detected only a few times. CDR3 residues: CASSQEGRNTEAFF. The CDR3 bases are TGCGCCAGCAGCCAAGAGGGCAGAAACACTGAAGCTTTCTTT. The genes are TRBV4-3 and TRBJ1-1; D unresolved. Trimming left V 0 bases short and J 2 bases short, with 7 bases between. The CDR3 extends over 14 amino acids. CDR1 LGHNA and CDR2 YSLEER come from the germline V gene.